The 18 T cell receptor beta chains below come from one sample, sequenced in a study of response to subunit inactivated influenza vaccine. MiXCR, applied by TCRdb to the RT-PCR reads, yields one record per CDR3 protein. There are around 200,000 distinct CDR3 sequences in the sample; 9.5% to 15% occur only once, and 25% to 35% lies in the top ten. The same data also went into a second study, on T cells expressing NK-cell markers. That source adds: Beta-chain TCR cDNA was generated via 5'RACE template switching with UMIs.

The sample here was CD8+ T cells sorted from PBMCs, taken 12 days after vaccination. Receptor source: a man aged 50 to 60 who received an inactivated influenza vaccine.

This clonotype occurred many times. The V call is TRBV5-1, the J call TRBJ2-3, with D perhaps TRBD2 (6 bases). The CDR3 has 15 residues. The V end lost 1 base, the J end lost 5 bases, and 14 bases lay between the germline ends. Germline values: CDR1 SGHRS, CDR2 YFSETQ. For the CDR3, the DNA is TGCGCCAGCAGCTTGACTAGCAAGTATATAGATACGCAGTATTTT. It translates to CASSLTSKYIDTQYF.

V gene TRBV5-1 combines with J gene TRBJ2-1; D possibly corresponds to TRBD1 (6 bases). The CDR3 sequence is 14 residues long. Trimming took 4 bases from V and 8 from J, leaving 16 bases between them. CDR1 is SGHRS and CDR2 is YFSETQ in the germline V gene. In nucleotides, the CDR3 is TGCGCCAGCAGCGTACTACGGGACACCGATGAGCAGTTCTTC. This encodes CASSVLRDTDEQFF.

Only a few counts were recorded for this clonotype. The chain employs TRBV29-1 and TRBJ2-5, with D maybe TRBD1 (6 bases). This CDR3 is built from 12 residues. Germline V lookup: CDR1 SQVTM, CDR2 ANQGSEA. V shed 7 bases and J shed 1 base, with 10 bases lying between them. The CDR3 DNA reads TGCAGCGGACGGACAGTCCAAGAGACCCAGTACTTC. This encodes CSGRTVQETQYF.

This clonotype showed up just a few times. The chain recombines TRBV7-9 with TRBJ2-5, with a possible D match to TRBD2 (5 bases). V lost 3 bases and J lost 3, with 5 bases in between. Germline assignment: CDR1 SEHNR and CDR2 FQNEAQ (reference sequence). The length of the CDR3 is 12 residues. The CDR3 DNA follows: TGTGCCAGCAGCTTCGGGGAAGAGACCCAGTACTTC. It translates to CASSFGEETQYF.

The gene calls are TRBV19 and TRBJ2-2; weak D call: TRBD1 (8 bases). Germline loops: CDR1 LNHDA, CDR2 SQIVND (reference sequence). CDR3 length equals 15 residues. V gave up 10 bases and J gave up 4 bases, with 19 bases separating them. The CDR3 DNA sequence: TGTGCCACCAAAGGACAGGGCGGGGGCACCGGGGAGCTGTTTTTT. Translating gives CATKGQGGGTGELFF.

Points on this clonotype: Because it lacks the conserved phenylalanine or tryptophan at the end, this CDR3 is likely a read error. The DNA is left out, because the CDR3 cannot be placed on it with certainty; the CDR3 is given as TCRdb lists it. The rearrangement uses TRBV12-3 or TRBV12-4 and TRBJ1-2. The CDR3 adds up to 9 amino acids, both ends counted. This CDR3 reads CASSPGLPV.

V gene TRBV5-1 combines with J gene TRBJ2-2; D gene unclear. V lost 2 bases, J lost 4 bases, and 6 bases lay in between. There are 13 residues in the CDR3. In germline, CDR1 is SGHRS, CDR2 YFSETQ. The DNA for the CDR3 is TGCGCCAGCAGCTTAAGTACCACCGGGGAGCTGTTTTTT. Protein sequence: CASSLSTTGELFF.

The chain has TRBV4-1 and TRBJ2-5; 16 bases align to TRBD2. The V gene end was trimmed by 1 base and the J gene end by 13 bases; junction bases not matched to a gene: 9. The germline gives CDR1 MGHRA, CDR2 YSYEKL. The CDR3 covers 16 residues. The CDR3 DNA reads as TGCGCCAGCAGCCAAGCCCCGGGACTAGCGGGGGGGCGTCGGTACTTC. This sequence encodes CASSQAPGLAGGRRYF.

V usage is TRBV3-1 and J usage is TRBJ1-5, with D possibly matching TRBD1 (5 bases). The V end was cut by 4 bases, the J end by 1 base, with 8 bases between. The CDR3 is made up of 14 amino acids. Germline V gene data show CDR1 as LGHDT and CDR2 as YNNKEL (reference sequence). The CDR3 region has the DNA TGTGCCAGCAGCCCACGACAGAGCAATCAGCCCCAGCATTTT. Its translation is CASSPRQSNQPQHF.

The table lists this clonotype with a few counts. This chain uses TRBV2 with TRBJ2-1; D ambiguous. Germline CDR1 reads SNHLY; CDR2 reads FYNNEI. Trimming left V 8 bases short and J 5 bases short, with 16 bases between. CDR3 length equals 14 residues. The chain's CDR3 is CASSRKPGDNEQFF. For the CDR3, the DNA is TGTGCCAGCTCCAGAAAACCCGGCGACAATGAGCAGTTCTTC.

V and J are TRBV20-1 and TRBJ2-1; TRBD2 matches at 9 bases. Germline trimming cut 4 bases from V and 8 bases from J; bases unmatched to any gene: 9. CDR1 is DFQATT and CDR2 is SNEGSKA in the germline V gene (reference sequence). The CDR3 sequence is 14 residues long. The CDR3 reads CSAKDLAGSYEQFF. In DNA, the CDR3 is TGCAGTGCTAAGGATCTAGCGGGATCCTATGAGCAGTTCTTC.

This clonotype was picked up a small number of times. The chain employs TRBV7-9 and TRBJ2-5; D unclear. Germline assignment: CDR1 SEHNR and CDR2 FQNEAQ (reference sequence). The germline V and J ends were trimmed by 0 bases and 1 base, with 3 bases remaining between them. The CDR3 is 13 amino acids. CDR3 coding DNA: TGTGCCAGCAGCTTAGCGCTCCAAGAGACCCAGTACTTC. It is translated as CASSLALQETQYF.

The rearrangement links TRBV20-1 to TRBJ2-7, with TRBD1 matching 7 bases. The CDR3 is 15 amino acids. Looked up from germline, CDR1 is DFQATT and CDR2 is SNEGSKA (reference sequence). V trimming: 0 bases; J trimming: 3 bases; junction bases outside the gene matches: 8. CDR3 sequence reads: CSARDVTGDLYEQYF. CDR3 nucleotide sequence: TGCAGTGCTAGAGATGTTACAGGGGACCTCTACGAGCAGTACTTC.

The sample holds a few counts of this clonotype. The V and J genes are TRBV4-2 and TRBJ1-1, with TRBD1 identical over 9 bases. The CDR3 runs to 13 residues. The V gene's germline CDR1 is LGHNA and CDR2 YNFKEQ. Unmatched junction bases numbered 2, after V lost 5 bases and J lost 4 bases. The CDR3 DNA reads as TGTGCCAGCAGCGGGACAGGGCCCACTGAAGCTTTCTTT. Protein sequence: CASSGTGPTEAFF.

This clonotype has more than one count but fewer than ten. The V and J genes are TRBV29-1 and TRBJ2-1; D possibly uses TRBD1 or TRBD2 (5 bases each). V shed 3 bases and J shed 2 bases, with 17 bases lying between them. CDR1 and CDR2 (germline): SQVTM, ANQGSEA. The CDR3 is made up of 16 amino acids. CDR3 in amino acids: CSVEGVRATTYNEQFF. The CDR3 region has the DNA TGCAGCGTTGAGGGGGTCCGGGCTACGACCTACAATGAGCAGTTCTTC.

This chain uses TRBV10-3 with TRBJ2-3; 9 nucleotides line up with TRBD2. Germline V gives CDR1 ENHRY, CDR2 SYGVKD. This CDR3 spans 19 amino acids. Unmatched junction bases numbered 12, after V lost 0 bases and J lost 2 bases. The DNA for the CDR3 is TGTGCCATCAGTGAGTCGTGGACTAGCGCACCCTTCGCCACAGATACGCAGTATTTT. Residues: CAISESWTSAPFATDTQYF.

This clonotype has ten or more counts. The chain carries TRBV5-1 and TRBJ2-7; D may match TRBD1 or TRBD2 (6 bases each). The length of the CDR3 is 15 residues. Germline V gene lookup returns CDR1 SGHRS and CDR2 YFSETQ. V was trimmed by 0 bases and J by 0 bases, leaving 10 bases between them. The CDR3 region has the DNA TGCGCCAGCAGCTTGGTGTGGGGGGCCTCCTACGAGCAGTACTTC. It is translated as CASSLVWGASYEQYF.

This chain's CDR3 is CASSFTGLEETQYF. In DNA, the CDR3 is TGTGCCAGCAGCTTTACAGGGTTAGAAGAGACCCAGTACTTC. J is TRBJ2-5 and V is TRBV28; D is perhaps TRBD1 (6 bases). The V and J ends lost 6 bases and 3 bases respectively, with 14 bases between them. CDR1 and CDR2 from the germline V gene are MDHEN and SYDVKM. This CDR3 has 14 amino acids.